This note documents a single T cell receptor (beta chain) sequence. What it binds is not known. TCRdb's table, derived via immunoSEQ multiplex PCR, lists solely in-frame clones and lacks some. The repertoire holds under 75,000 clones, with about 85% as singletons. This specimen belongs to a study of cytomegalovirus exposure and HLA in healthy donors. Trimming removed 3 bases from V and 4 bases from J; junction bases left unmatched: 5. In germline, CDR1 is SGHVS, CDR2 FQNEAQ. The CDR3 spans 16 residues. The study, taken as a whole, reports: Subsequent analysis found a tendency for first-cohort TCR clusters to co-occur within the 90 to 150 validation repertoires. As confirmed in vitro, three CMV-associated chains were specific for CMV antigens. Investigators reported 150 to 200 TCR beta chains as tied to cytomegalovirus.

The sequencing input was PBMCs. The clonotype originates from a man under 40 in good health and CMV-seronegative. The chain joins TRBV7-8 to TRBJ2-2, with 10 positions matching TRBD2. CDR3: CASSFSSGRVTGELFF. The CDR3 coding sequence is TGTGCCAGCAGCTTTTCAAGCGGGAGGGTCACCGGGGAGCTGTTTTTT. Looking up the rest from reference TRBV7-8 and TRBJ2-2 gives the full variable domain: GAGVSQSPRYKVAKRGQDVALRCDPISGHVSLFWYQQALGQGPEFLTYFQNEAQLDKSGLPSDRFFAERPEGSVSTLKIQRTQQEDSAVYLCASSFSSGRVTGELFFGEGSRLTVL.